Included here is one T cell receptor beta chain sequence, with context. This record comes from a study of CD8 T cells in Susac syndrome. CD8+ and CD4+ T cells from blood underwent TCR beta sequencing, which was carried out in a high-throughput format. The CDR3 loop spans 17 amino acids. The germline CDR1 and CDR2 sequences are SNHLY and FYNNEI. Trimming pared 3 bases from V and 0 bases from J, leaving 15 bases between. The RNA, about 0.45 to 1 ug, was put through reverse transcription using random hexamers. Each CDR3 protein gets one entry after TCRdb re-called the immunoSEQ multiplex PCR reads with MiXCR. The sample has under 200,000 distinct CDR3 sequences, approximately 95% seen once; the top ten hold 0.1%.

The clonotype originates from a human donor in good health. V is TRBV2 and J is TRBJ2-4, with unresolved D. Sequencing was carried out using CD4+ T cells from PBMCs. CDR3 bases: TGTGCCAGCAGTGATCAACTCCAGATGCTAGCCAAAAACATTCAGTACTTC. Translating gives CASSDQLQMLAKNIQYF.